One and the same sample provided the 28 T cell receptor beta chains below, sequenced in a study of read filtering for tumor transcriptome and immune sequencing (TCRdb year 2020). TCRdb records Illumina HiSeq 4000 as the sequencer. TCR libraries were constructed from 300 to 400 ng RNA using the Immunoverse kit, and molecular barcoded adaptors covering alpha/delta and beta/gamma chains were employed. The public reads were reprocessed in TCRdb via fastp at Q25 and MiXCR, keeping in-frame beta chains. Each CDR3 protein gets just one entry, which takes the most common genes and DNA from the rows behind it. The table for this sample lists approximately 93,000 distinct CDR3 sequences; approximately 21% of them were counted only once. The ten most abundant clones make up 11% of the sample. The sequenced material came from a population of CD138-negative cells sorted from bone marrow. In light of the paper, this sample's cell subset or site label describes: bone marrow mononuclear cells depleted of CD138+ plasma/myeloma cells by negative magnetic selection. These receptors all come from a donor at least 40 years old with multiple myeloma.

The sample holds many counts of this clonotype. The chain carries TRBV12-3 or TRBV12-4 and TRBJ2-3, with 9 bases identical to TRBD1. This CDR3 region has 19 residues. V trimming: 6 bases; J trimming: 4 bases; junction bases outside the gene matches: 20. CDR3: CASRPTPGQGPTRADTQYF. CDR3 DNA sequence: TGTGCCAGCAGACCCACGCCGGGACAGGGCCCTACACGGGCAGATACGCAGTATTTT.

This clonotype was recorded a few times. This sequence joins TRBV6-6 and TRBJ2-7; 8 nucleotides agree with TRBD2. The CDR3 sequence is 14 residues long. With V trimmed by 0 bases and J by 5 bases, 3 bases remained unmatched. Germline V gene data show CDR1 as MNHNY and CDR2 as SVGAGI (reference sequence). The CDR3 here is CASSYSAGANEQYF. In nucleotides, the CDR3 is TGTGCCAGCAGTTACTCAGCGGGGGCCAACGAGCAGTACTTC.

This clonotype showed up many times. The V gene is TRBV25-1, the J gene TRBJ2-7; D is possibly TRBD2 (5 bases). V lost 2 bases and J 5 bases, leaving 7 bases between the germline ends. The CDR3 contains 12 residues. Looked up from germline, CDR1 is MGHDK and CDR2 is SYGVNS. The CDR3 nucleotides are TGTGCCAGCAGTGAAGCGGGCGACGAGCAGTACTTC. Its translation: CASSEAGDEQYF.

In the case of this clonotype: Since a much larger clone is just one base distant, this may be a read error. This sequence joins TRBV28 and TRBJ1-1; D unclear. Germline values: CDR1 MDHEN, CDR2 SYDVKM. The ends were cut back, 8 bases at V and 4 bases at J, with 5 bases in the middle. The CDR3 runs to 10 residues. The CDR3: CASGATEAFF. As DNA, the CDR3 is TGTGCCAGCGGAGCCACTGAAGCTTTCTTT.

This clonotype was counted many times. The CDR3 region has the DNA TGTGCCAGCAGCGCGTTTGGGGCGAGCACCGGGGAGCTGTTTTTT. It specifies CASSAFGASTGELFF. J is TRBJ2-2 and V is TRBV11-2, with TRBD1 as a possible D gene (5 bases). Germline CDR1 and CDR2: SGHAT and FQNNGV. The germline V and J ends were trimmed by 5 bases and 4 bases, with 14 bases remaining between them. The CDR3 has 15 amino acids.

This clonotype was observed many times. The V call is TRBV20-1, the J call TRBJ2-5, with 7 bases matching TRBD2. The junction had 6 bases not matched to a gene; V was cut back by 3 bases and J by 2 bases. Germline-derived CDR1 and CDR2 are DFQATT and SNEGSKA (reference sequence). This CDR3 is 14 amino acids long. CDR3 bases: TGCAGTGCTAGGGGTGCTAGCGGACAAGAGACCCAGTACTTC. It encodes CSARGASGQETQYF.

This clonotype occurred many times. The chain joins TRBV29-1 to TRBJ2-5; a possible D gene is TRBD1 (6 bases). The germline V gene encodes CDR1 SQVTM and CDR2 ANQGSEA. This CDR3 comprises 12 residues. Trimming removed 7 bases at V and 4 bases at J, with 13 bases between. The CDR3 sequence is CSGRQDSETQYF. The DNA of the CDR3 is TGCAGCGGCCGACAGGACTCAGAGACCCAGTACTTC.

This clonotype was seen many times. The DNA for the CDR3 is TGTGCCAGCAGGCCACCAGTGAGGGTGGGAACCTACGAGCAGTACTTC. Protein: CASRPPVRVGTYEQYF. The chain combines TRBV28 with TRBJ2-7; tentative D call: TRBD2 (5 bases). The CDR3 loop spans 16 amino acids. Germline loops: CDR1 MDHEN, CDR2 SYDVKM. Trimming pared 6 bases from V and 2 bases from J, leaving 20 bases between.

In its sample, this clonotype was seen once. Since a much larger clone is just one base distant, this may be a read error. The chain couples TRBV5-5 to TRBJ2-7; D unclear. The V gene's germline CDR1 is SGHKS and CDR2 YYEKEE (reference sequence). The CDR3 sequence is 14 residues long. The CDR3 here is CASSLGGEVYEQSF. CDR3 in DNA: TGTGCCAGCAGCCTGGGTGGTGAGGTCTACGAGCAGTCCTTC. The variable domain in full, with the rest retrieved from reference TRBV5-5 and TRBJ2-7, is DAGVTQSPTHLIKTRGQQVTLRCSPISGHKSVSWYQQVLGQGPQFIFQYYEKEERGRGNFPDRFSARQFPNYSSELNVNALLLGDSALYLCASSLGGEVYEQSFGPGTRLTVT.

This clonotype was detected many times. V is TRBV28 and J is TRBJ2-3; maybe TRBD2 (6 bases). Germline CDR1 and CDR2: MDHEN and SYDVKM. With 5 bases removed from V and 2 bases from J, the gap between germline ends came to 11 bases. The CDR3 extends over 14 amino acids. This CDR3 is CASSPRDFTDTQYF. DNA for the CDR3: TGTGCCAGCAGTCCAAGGGACTTCACAGATACGCAGTATTTT.

This clonotype was detected ten times or more. The V gene is TRBV28, the J gene TRBJ1-1; D is uncertain. The CDR3 is made up of 15 amino acids. Trimming left V 7 bases short and J 0 bases short, with 15 bases between. Looked up from germline, CDR1 is MDHEN and CDR2 is SYDVKM. CDR3 loop: CASNSGDNMNTEAFF. CDR3 DNA: TGTGCCAGCAATTCGGGAGACAATATGAACACTGAAGCTTTCTTT.

At least ten counts were recorded for this clonotype. The gene calls are TRBV19 and TRBJ2-2, with D perhaps TRBD1 (5 bases). The CDR3 length is 14 residues. V lost 3 bases and J 3 bases, leaving 8 bases between the germline ends. Germline CDR1 LNHDA, CDR2 SQIVND (reference sequence). The CDR3 region has the DNA TGTGCCAGTAGTATCGGACAAGACACCGGGGAGCTGTTTTTT. The encoded protein is CASSIGQDTGELFF.

This clonotype was observed many times. The chain links TRBV10-3 to TRBJ1-1; D is uncertain. CDR3 size: 13 residues. The germline V gene encodes CDR1 ENHRY and CDR2 SYGVKD. V was cut by 0 bases and J by 5 bases, with 7 bases left in between. CDR3 nucleotide sequence: TGTGCCATCAGTGAGTCGAGTGGTACTGAAGCTTTCTTT. This translates into CAISESSGTEAFF.

This clonotype has a count of ten or more. This chain joins TRBV7-9 and TRBJ2-1, with 8 positions matching TRBD2. CDR3 length: 14 residues. CDR1 is SEHNR and CDR2 is FQNEAQ in the germline V gene (reference sequence). The ends lost 3 bases at V and 8 bases at J; junction bases unmatched: 6. The CDR3 DNA reads as TGTGCCAGCAGCTTCGGGACTAGTCCCCATGAGCAGTTCTTC. Its translation: CASSFGTSPHEQFF.

This chain joins TRBV14 and TRBJ2-5; D gene unclear. The CDR3 contains 15 residues. Germline V CDR1 and CDR2: SGHDN, FVKESK. Between the trimmed V and J ends, which lost 1 base and 2 bases, there was a span of 11 bases. Here the CDR3 DNA reads TGTGCCAGCAGCCAAGGAACAGTGGGGCAAGAGACCCAGTACTTC. It encodes CASSQGTVGQETQYF.

This clonotype was found many times. The chain has TRBV5-1 and TRBJ2-7; 8 bases align to TRBD1. This CDR3 spans 13 amino acids. The germline gives CDR1 SGHRS, CDR2 YFSETQ. V was pared by 1 base and J by 5 bases, with 2 bases of the junction left unmatched. CDR3 DNA sequence: TGCGCCAGCAGCTTGCAGGGGGCACACGAGCAGTACTTC. This translates into CASSLQGAHEQYF. The complete variable domain, with remaining parts taken from reference TRBV5-1 and TRBJ2-7, reads KAGVTQTPRYLIKTRGQQVTLSCSPISGHRSVSWYQQTPGQGLQFLFEYFSETQRNKGNFPGRFSGRQFSNSRSEMNVSTLELGDSALYLCASSLQGAHEQYFGPGTRLTVT.

This clonotype has at least ten counts. The gene calls are TRBV7-2 and TRBJ2-1, with D unresolved. This CDR3 has 12 amino acids. Germline V lookup: CDR1 SGHTA, CDR2 FQGNSA. The V end was cut by 3 bases, the J end by 5 bases, with 5 bases between. The CDR3 nucleotides are TGTGCCAGCAGCTTTTACGACAATGAGCAGTTCTTC. This gives the protein CASSFYDNEQFF.

This clonotype has a handful of counts. The V and J genes are TRBV7-2 and TRBJ2-1; TRBD1 is a possible D gene (6 bases). The CDR3 totals 13 residues. Trimming took off 2 bases at V and 4 bases at J, with 6 bases between the two ends. Germline V gene data show CDR1 as SGHTA and CDR2 as FQGNSA. CDR3 coding DNA: TGTGCCAGCAGCTTACAGGGGTACAATGAGCAGTTCTTC. Translation gives CASSLQGYNEQFF.

This clonotype was picked up many times. The gene calls are TRBV7-3 and TRBJ2-1; TRBD1 matches at 8 bases. After removal of 1 base from V and 9 bases from J, the junction contained 11 bases not matched to a gene. CDR1 is SGHTA, CDR2 FQGTGA, per germline. The CDR3 extends over 16 amino acids. CDR3 amino acids: CASSLMRRQGPGEQFF. The CDR3 DNA sequence: TGTGCCAGCAGCTTAATGAGACGACAGGGGCCGGGTGAGCAGTTCTTC.

There are many counts of this clonotype. This sequence joins TRBV2 and TRBJ2-7, with TRBD2 as a possible D gene (5 bases). V gave up 9 bases and J gave up 0 bases, with 12 bases separating them. This CDR3 is built from 13 residues. The V gene's germline CDR1 is SNHLY and CDR2 FYNNEI. The CDR3 DNA is TGTGCCAGTCGAGGGCTAGCCTCCTACGAGCAGTACTTC. Residues: CASRGLASYEQYF.

This chain joins TRBV29-1 and TRBJ1-2, with 7 bases matching TRBD1. Trimming took 4 bases from V and 7 from J; bases not matched to a gene: 9. The V gene's germline CDR1 is SQVTM and CDR2 ANQGSEA. The CDR3 length is 13 residues. Here the CDR3 reads CSVGPGGPFGYTF. Here the CDR3 DNA reads TGCAGCGTTGGTCCAGGGGGTCCGTTTGGCTACACCTTC.

This clonotype was recorded at least ten times. This chain joins TRBV6-2 or TRBV6-3 and TRBJ2-2, with D possibly being TRBD2 (5 bases). The CDR3 totals 16 residues. Germline V gives CDR1 MNHEY, CDR2 SVGEGT. V was shortened by 2 bases and J by 5 bases, with 15 bases between the two germline ends. The CDR3 sequence: CASSYGETGNTGELFF. The CDR3 DNA follows: TGTGCCAGCAGTTACGGGGAGACCGGGAATACCGGGGAGCTGTTTTTT.

The chain links TRBV18 to TRBJ2-5; TRBD1 matches 11 bases. Germline V gives CDR1 KGHSH, CDR2 LQKENI. The V gene end was trimmed by 3 bases and the J gene end by 3 bases; junction bases not matched to a gene: 3. CDR3 length: 15 residues. CDR3 in DNA: TGTGCCAGCTCACCCGGGACAGGGGGAGAAGAGACCCAGTACTTC. It encodes CASSPGTGGEETQYF.

At least ten counts were recorded for this clonotype. The J gene is TRBJ2-7, the V gene TRBV14; a weak D match, TRBD2 (6 bases). With 1 base removed from V and 7 bases from J, the gap between germline ends came to 20 bases. This CDR3 contains 16 residues. CDR1 is SGHDN, CDR2 FVKESK, per germline. In DNA form, the CDR3 reads TGTGCCAGCAGCCAAGCTTCCCACACCCAACGGGGGGAGCAGTACTTC. Encoded protein: CASSQASHTQRGEQYF.

This clonotype was seen many times. The gene calls are TRBV7-9 and TRBJ2-5, with D possibly being TRBD1 or TRBD2 (7 bases each). Germline assignment: CDR1 SEHNR and CDR2 FQNEAQ (reference sequence). V dropped 5 bases and J dropped 4 bases, with 17 bases sitting between them. The CDR3 length is 15 residues. CDR3 nucleotides: TGTGCCAGCAGCCCGAGGGGAGGGGGCCGAGAGACCCAGTACTTC. Encoded protein: CASSPRGGGRETQYF.

Worth noting for this clonotype: Since a much larger clone is just one base distant, this may be a read error. The conserved phenylalanine or tryptophan is not found at the CDR3 terminus, so this likely reflects a read error. The chain has TRBV20-1 and TRBJ1-5, with D uncertain. Looked up from germline, CDR1 is DFQATT and CDR2 is SNEGSKA (reference sequence). Between the trimmed V and J ends, which lost 2 bases and 4 bases, there was a span of 6 bases. This CDR3 spans 12 amino acids. The CDR3 spells CSARKGNQPQHS. The CDR3 region has the DNA TGCAGTGCTAGAAAAGGAAATCAGCCCCAGCATTCT.

In this sample, this clonotype turned up many times. The rearrangement links TRBV19 to TRBJ1-1, with TRBD1 matching over 9 bases. Per the germline V gene, CDR1 is LNHDA and CDR2 is SQIVND (reference sequence). The J segment lost 7 bases and the V segment lost 4 bases, leaving 7 bases of the junction unmatched. This CDR3 is 14 amino acids long. CDR3 sequence: CASSTGTGNGEAFF. CDR3 coding DNA: TGTGCCAGTAGTACCGGGACAGGGAACGGTGAAGCTTTCTTT.

For this clonotype: A single base separates this from a much larger clone, so it may be a read error. V usage is TRBV12-3 or TRBV12-4 and J usage is TRBJ1-1; perhaps TRBD1 as D (5 bases). The CDR3 sequence is 14 residues long. For the CDR3, the DNA is TGTGCCAGCAGATGGGGACGGATGAACGCTGAAGCTTTCTTT. Translated: CASRWGRMNAEAFF.